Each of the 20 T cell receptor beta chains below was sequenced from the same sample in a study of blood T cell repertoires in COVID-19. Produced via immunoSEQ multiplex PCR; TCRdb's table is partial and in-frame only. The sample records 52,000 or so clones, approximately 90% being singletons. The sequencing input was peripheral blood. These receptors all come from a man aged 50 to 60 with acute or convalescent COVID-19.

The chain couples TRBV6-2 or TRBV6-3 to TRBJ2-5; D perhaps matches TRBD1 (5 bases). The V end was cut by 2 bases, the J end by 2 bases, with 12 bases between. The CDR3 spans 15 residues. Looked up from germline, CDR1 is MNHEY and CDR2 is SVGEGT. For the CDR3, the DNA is TGTGCCAGCAGTTACCAGGGAATCCTACAAGAGACCCAGTACTTC. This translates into CASSYQGILQETQYF.

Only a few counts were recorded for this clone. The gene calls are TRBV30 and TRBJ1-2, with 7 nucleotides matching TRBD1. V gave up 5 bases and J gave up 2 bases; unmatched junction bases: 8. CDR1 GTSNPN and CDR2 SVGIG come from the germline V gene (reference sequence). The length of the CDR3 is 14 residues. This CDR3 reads CAWERGRRNYGYTF. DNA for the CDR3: TGTGCCTGGGAAAGGGGGCGAAGGAACTATGGCTACACCTTC.

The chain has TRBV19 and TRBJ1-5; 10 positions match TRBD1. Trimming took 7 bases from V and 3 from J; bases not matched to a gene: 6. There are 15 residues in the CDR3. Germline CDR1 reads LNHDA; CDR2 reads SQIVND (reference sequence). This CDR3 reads CASTTGGEYNQPQHF. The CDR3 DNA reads TGTGCCAGTACGACAGGGGGCGAGTACAATCAGCCCCAGCATTTT.

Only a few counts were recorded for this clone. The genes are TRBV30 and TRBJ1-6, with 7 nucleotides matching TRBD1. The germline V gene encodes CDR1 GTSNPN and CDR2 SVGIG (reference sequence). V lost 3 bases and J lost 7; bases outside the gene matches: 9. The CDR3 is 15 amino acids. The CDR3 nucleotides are TGTGCCTGGAGACCTCGACAGGGCCCAAATTCACCCCTCCACTTT. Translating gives CAWRPRQGPNSPLHF.

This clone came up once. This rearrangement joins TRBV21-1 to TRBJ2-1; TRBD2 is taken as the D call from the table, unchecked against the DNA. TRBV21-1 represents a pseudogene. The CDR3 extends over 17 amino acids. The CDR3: CASSKWTSGRDYNEQFF. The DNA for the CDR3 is TGTGCCAGCAGCAAATGGACTAGCGGGAGAGACTACAATGAGCAGTTCTTC.

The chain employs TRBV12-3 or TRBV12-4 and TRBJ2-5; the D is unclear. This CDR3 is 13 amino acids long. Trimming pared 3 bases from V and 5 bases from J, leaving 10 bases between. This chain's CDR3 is CASSFNTPETQYF. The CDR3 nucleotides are TGTGCCAGCAGTTTCAACACCCCGGAGACCCAGTACTTC.

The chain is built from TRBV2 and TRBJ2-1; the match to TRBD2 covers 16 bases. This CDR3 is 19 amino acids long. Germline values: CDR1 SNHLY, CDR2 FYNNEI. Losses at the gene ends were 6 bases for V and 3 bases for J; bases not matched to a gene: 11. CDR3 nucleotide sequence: TGTGCCAGCAGAACCGGGACTAGCGGGAGGGGGGGACACTACAATGAGCAGTTCTTC. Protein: CASRTGTSGRGGHYNEQFF.

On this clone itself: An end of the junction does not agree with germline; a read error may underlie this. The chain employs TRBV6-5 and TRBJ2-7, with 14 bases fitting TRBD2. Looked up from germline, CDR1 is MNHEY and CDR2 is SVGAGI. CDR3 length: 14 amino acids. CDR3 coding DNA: TGTGCCAGCAACCCGGGGACTAGCGGGGGAAGAGTACTATTC. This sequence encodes CASNPGTSGGRVLF.

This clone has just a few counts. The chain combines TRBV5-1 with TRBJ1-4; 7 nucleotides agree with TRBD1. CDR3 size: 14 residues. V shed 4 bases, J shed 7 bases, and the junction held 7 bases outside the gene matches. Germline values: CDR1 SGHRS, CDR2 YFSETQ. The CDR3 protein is CASSQVTGVEKLFF. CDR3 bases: TGCGCCAGCAGCCAAGTTACAGGGGTTGAAAAACTGTTTTTT.

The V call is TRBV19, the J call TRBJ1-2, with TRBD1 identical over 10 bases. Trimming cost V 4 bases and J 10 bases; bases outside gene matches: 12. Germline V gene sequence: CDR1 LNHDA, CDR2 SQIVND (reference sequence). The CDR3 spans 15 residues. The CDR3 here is CASSNQLDRGVDYTF. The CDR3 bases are TGTGCCAGTAGTAACCAATTGGACAGGGGGGTTGACTACACCTTC.

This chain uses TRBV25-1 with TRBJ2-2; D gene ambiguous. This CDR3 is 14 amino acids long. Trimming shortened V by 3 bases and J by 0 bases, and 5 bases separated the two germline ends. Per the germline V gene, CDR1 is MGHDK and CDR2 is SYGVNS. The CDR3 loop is CASSDATNTGELFF. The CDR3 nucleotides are TGTGCCAGCAGTGACGCTACGAACACCGGGGAGCTGTTTTTT.

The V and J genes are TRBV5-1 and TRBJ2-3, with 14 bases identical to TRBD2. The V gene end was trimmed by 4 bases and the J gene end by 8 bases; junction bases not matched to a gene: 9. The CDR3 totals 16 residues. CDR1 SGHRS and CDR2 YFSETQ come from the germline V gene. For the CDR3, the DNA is TGCGCCAGCAGCCCCGGGGGGACTAGCGGGAGCAGTACGCAGTATTTT. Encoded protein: CASSPGGTSGSSTQYF.

The CDR3 region has the DNA TGTGCCAGCACCTCTAAGACAGGGGACACTGAAGCTTTCTTT. Protein sequence: CASTSKTGDTEAFF. The chain recombines TRBV6-5 with TRBJ1-1, with 8 bases aligning to TRBD1. Germline CDR1 reads MNHEY; CDR2 reads SVGAGI. The CDR3 extends over 14 amino acids. The ends lost 7 bases at V and 3 bases at J; junction bases unmatched: 7.

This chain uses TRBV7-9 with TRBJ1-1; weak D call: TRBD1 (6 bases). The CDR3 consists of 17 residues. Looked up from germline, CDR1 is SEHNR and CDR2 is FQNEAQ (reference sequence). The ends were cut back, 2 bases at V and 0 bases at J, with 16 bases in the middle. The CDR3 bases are TGTGCCAGCAGCTTATGGCGCTCGCCAGGGGTGAACACTGAAGCTTTCTTT. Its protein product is CASSLWRSPGVNTEAFF.

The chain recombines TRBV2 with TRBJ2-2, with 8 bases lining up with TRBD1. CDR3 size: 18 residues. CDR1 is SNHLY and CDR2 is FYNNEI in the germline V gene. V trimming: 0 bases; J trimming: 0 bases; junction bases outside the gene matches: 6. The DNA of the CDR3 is TGTGCCAGCAGTGAAGCCCCACGGACAGGGACGAACACCGGGGAGCTGTTTTTT. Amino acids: CASSEAPRTGTNTGELFF.

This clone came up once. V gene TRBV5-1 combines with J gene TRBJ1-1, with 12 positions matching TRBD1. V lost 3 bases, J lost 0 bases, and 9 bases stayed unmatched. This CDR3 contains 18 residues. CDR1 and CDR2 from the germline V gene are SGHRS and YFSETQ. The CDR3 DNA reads TGCGCCAGCAGCTACCTTCGGGGACAGGGGGCATTGAACACTGAAGCTTTCTTT. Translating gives CASSYLRGQGALNTEAFF.

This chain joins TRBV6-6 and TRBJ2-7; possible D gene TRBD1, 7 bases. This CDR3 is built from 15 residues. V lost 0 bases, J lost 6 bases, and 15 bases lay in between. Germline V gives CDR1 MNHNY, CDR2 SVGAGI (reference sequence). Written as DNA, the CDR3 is TGTGCCAGCAGTTACTCGAAGTCAGGGGGGAGCGAGCAGTACTTC. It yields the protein CASSYSKSGGSEQYF.

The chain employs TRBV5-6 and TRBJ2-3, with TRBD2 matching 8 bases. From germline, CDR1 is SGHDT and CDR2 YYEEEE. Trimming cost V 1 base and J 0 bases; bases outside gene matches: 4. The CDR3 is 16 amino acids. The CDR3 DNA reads TGTGCCAGCAGCTTGTCGGCTAGCGGGAGCACAGATACGCAGTATTTT. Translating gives CASSLSASGSTDTQYF.

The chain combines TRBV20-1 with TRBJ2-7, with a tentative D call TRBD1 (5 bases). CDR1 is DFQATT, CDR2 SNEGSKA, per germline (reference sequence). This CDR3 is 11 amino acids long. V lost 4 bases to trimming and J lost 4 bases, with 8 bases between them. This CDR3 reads CSAKSGYEQYF. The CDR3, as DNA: TGCAGTGCTAAGTCAGGGTACGAGCAGTACTTC.

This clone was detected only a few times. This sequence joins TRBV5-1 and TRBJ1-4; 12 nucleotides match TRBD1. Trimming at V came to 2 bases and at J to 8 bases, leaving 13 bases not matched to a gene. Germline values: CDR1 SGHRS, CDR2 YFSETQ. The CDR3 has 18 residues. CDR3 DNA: TGCGCCAGCAGCTTTCTTCCCGGGACAGGGGGCGCGGGAGAAAAACTGTTTTTT. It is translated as CASSFLPGTGGAGEKLFF.